This T cell receptor beta chain emerged from a study of T cell responses to AZD1222 COVID-19 vaccine. Study background: Second-dose timings of about 4 or about 12 weeks were pooled. The study's findings and limits: White British ancestry dominated among donors, who included more females, and clonal diversity was possibly underestimated. Just a handful of people given AZD1222 tested seropositive at baseline.

Repertoires were generated with immunoSEQ multiplex PCR, while TCRdb's copy carries only in-frame clones and drops some. Here the sample spans about 68,000 clones, 86% being singletons. Of note for this clone: Its antigen is as yet unknown.

Here the sequenced sample was peripheral blood, taken on day 0 of AZD1222 vaccination. The TCR originated in an adult in good health.

CDR3 amino acids: CASSPLGPDTEAFF. CDR3 nucleotide sequence: TGTGCCAGCAGCCCCCTGGGTCCGGACACTGAAGCTTTCTTT. This rearrangement joins TRBV27 to TRBJ1-1; no definite D call. Germline CDR1 MNHEY, CDR2 SMNVEV (reference sequence). This CDR3 is built from 14 residues. The V end was cut by 6 bases, the J end by 3 bases, with 14 bases between.